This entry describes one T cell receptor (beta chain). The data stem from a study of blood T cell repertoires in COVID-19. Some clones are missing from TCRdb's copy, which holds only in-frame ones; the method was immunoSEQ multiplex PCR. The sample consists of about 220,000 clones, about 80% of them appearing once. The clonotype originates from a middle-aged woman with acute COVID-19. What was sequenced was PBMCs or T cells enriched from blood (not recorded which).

CDR3 sequence reads: CASSLPGQGLYEQYF. CDR3 nucleotide sequence: TGTGCCAGCAGCTTACCGGGACAGGGGCTCTACGAGCAGTACTTC. The rearrangement links TRBV7-2 to TRBJ2-7; TRBD1 aligns across 10 bases. Looked up from germline, CDR1 is SGHTA and CDR2 is FQGNSA. V lost 2 bases to trimming and J lost 3 bases; unmatched junction nucleotides: 4. CDR3 length equals 15 residues. The full variable domain, in which reference TRBV7-2 and TRBJ2-7 provide the parts outside the CDR3, is GAGVSQSPSNKVTEKGKDVELRCDPISGHTALYWYRQSLGQGLEFLIYFQGNSAPDKSGLPSDRFSAERTGGSVSTLTIQRTQQEDSAVYLCASSLPGQGLYEQYFGPGTRLTVT.